This TCR delta chain appears in the sequencing data of a study of gamma-delta T cells after stem cell transplantation. About this clone: Mismatch with germline at one junction end may stem from a read error.

TCRdb redid clone calling on the RT-PCR reads using CATT. The repertoire holds over 2,500 delta-chain clones, with less than 30% as singletons. CDR1 and CDR2 from the germline V gene are GEAIGNYY and EKD. The CDR3 covers 19 residues. V gene TRDV2 combines with J gene TRDJ3; 13 bases align to TRDD3. This receptor was taken from a human donor. It is not recorded whose cells these are; they may come from a transplant donor. Source material: gamma-delta T cells. CDR3 sequence (DNA): TGTGCCTGTTCCGCACTGGGGGATACGGGCTCCCGGGACACTCGACAGATGTTTTTC. Amino acids: CACSALGDTGSRDTRQMFF.